The T cell receptor beta chain described here comes from a study of shared clonotypes between healthy human individuals. General study points: The study sampled only blood, and tissue repertoires likely differ. With several donors compared, approximately 5% of naive CD4 clonotypes were shared.

This clone has just one count. Its target is unknown. A CD45RA+ naive subset and a CD45RA-negative memory subset were split from CD4+ cells. Germline V CDR1 and CDR2: MNHEY, SVGAGI. This CDR3 contains 15 residues. The DNA input per sorted-subset replicate PCR was 150 to 200 ng, corresponding to some 27,000 T cell genomes. TCRdb keeps only in-frame clones here, not all; method: immunoSEQ multiplex PCR. Of 2 million to 3 million clones in the sample, 80% to 95% were seen once. The receptor's source is a man aged 18 to 29 in good health. Some clones in this sample may be carry-over from other donors' samples. Material for sequencing was naive CD4+ T cells from PBMCs. Described subset: CD45RA+ positively selected. This chain uses TRBV6-5 with TRBJ1-4; possible D gene TRBD1, 5 bases. The CDR3 reads CAVGPGPGRYEKLFF. CDR3 DNA: TGTGCTGTGGGGCCAGGGCCGGGGAGATATGAAAAACTGTTTTTT.